This TCR beta chain was found in a study of blood T cells in healthy people across ages. Sample-barcoded 5' priming and a J-beta primer mix drove a second PCR of about 6 to 12 cycles. Unique molecular identifiers of 12 random nucleotides labeled each cDNA. In TCRdb, the 5' RACE reads were re-called with MiXCR into one record per CDR3 protein. The sample includes about 680,000 distinct CDR3 sequences, around 49% of them seen just once. This CDR3 contains 14 residues. V was trimmed by 6 bases and J by 5 bases, leaving 15 bases between them. Germline CDR1 is SGHAT and CDR2 is FQNNGV. This sequence originates from a woman aged 60-75 years in good health. The chain combines TRBV11-2 with TRBJ2-3; D might be TRBD1 (6 bases). The sample comprised blood. CDR3 coding DNA: TGTGCCAGCAGACCTGGGGGCAGCCGAGATACGCAGTATTTT. It yields the protein CASRPGGSRDTQYF.